The 3 T cell receptor beta chains reported below all come from one sample, sequenced in a study of radiotherapy plus CTLA-4 blockade in lung cancer. The assay was immunoSEQ multiplex PCR, and TCRdb's table has in-frame clones only and misses some. This repertoire shows about 85,000 clones, more than 75% found once; its top ten account for just over 2%. This specimen consisted of peripheral blood, obtained from a patient treated with radiotherapy plus ipilimumab. These receptors originate from a human donor with non-small cell lung cancer who had a partial response to radiotherapy plus ipilimumab.

The rearrangement joins TRBV28 to TRBJ1-2; 9 bases map to TRBD1. CDR3 size: 15 residues. V lost 5 bases, J lost 7 bases, and 11 bases stayed unmatched. Germline-derived CDR1 and CDR2 are MDHEN and SYDVKM. CDR3 loop: CASSIGRQGEVGYTF. The CDR3 DNA reads TGTGCCAGCAGTATCGGGAGACAGGGGGAGGTTGGCTACACCTTC.

Worth noting for this clone: The junction differs from germline at one of its ends, possibly a read error. The CDR3 sequence is CASGTSGTGGGGHGF. For the CDR3, the DNA is TGTGCCAGCGGCACCTCCGGGACAGGGGGCGGGGGCCATGGCTTC. This chain links TRBV5-4 with TRBJ1-2, with 12 bases fitting TRBD1. This CDR3 has 15 amino acids. Germline CDR1 reads SGHNT; CDR2 reads YYREEE (reference sequence).

This chain connects TRBV29-1 to TRBJ2-3, with TRBD1 as a possible D gene (6 bases). The CDR3 has 15 amino acids. Germline V gene data show CDR1 as SQVTM and CDR2 as ANQGSEA. V was cut by 6 bases and J by 1 base, with 17 bases left in between. The CDR3, as DNA: TGCAGCGTAGACACAGGGTCGCGACGCACAGATACGCAGTATTTT. Protein sequence: CSVDTGSRRTDTQYF.